The 2 T cell receptor beta chains given below trace back to one sample, sequenced in a study of blood T cell repertoires in COVID-19. The method was immunoSEQ multiplex PCR; TCRdb's version includes in-frame clones alone and lacks a portion of them. The sample has nearly 250,000 clones, roughly 82% seen once. The sample consisted of PBMCs or T cells enriched from blood (not recorded which). Receptor source: a woman aged 45-59 years who had recovered from COVID-19.

The V gene is TRBV7-2, the J gene TRBJ1-1; perhaps TRBD1 as D (5 bases). Germline V gene data show CDR1 as SGHTA and CDR2 as FQGNSA. The V end was cut by 1 base, the J end by 4 bases, with 10 bases between. The CDR3 runs 14 residues. CDR3 protein: CASSLEGTSTEAFF. The CDR3 DNA reads as TGTGCCAGCAGCTTAGAGGGGACTAGCACTGAAGCTTTCTTT.

The chain employs TRBV4-2 and TRBJ2-1; a weak D match, TRBD1 (6 bases). The length of the CDR3 is 15 residues. Per the germline V gene, CDR1 is LGHNA and CDR2 is YNFKEQ. Deletions cut 0 bases from V and 11 bases from J, with 17 bases between. The CDR3 protein is CASSQDPVIGTKQFF. The CDR3 DNA is TGTGCCAGCAGCCAAGATCCTGTCATCGGGACAAAGCAGTTCTTC.